Shown below are 24 T cell receptor beta chains from a single sample sequenced in a study of blood T cells in healthy people across ages. The second PCR ran roughly 6 to 12 cycles with a sample-barcoded 5' primer and J-beta primers. TCRdb re-called the 5' RACE reads with MiXCR, one entry per CDR3 protein. In the table there are fewer than 650,000 distinct CDR3 sequences, about 27% of which are singletons. These data also featured in a second study, about T cells of mothers and their children.

Sequenced material: blood. These receptors were collected from a boy younger than 10 in good health.

This chain connects TRBV5-5 to TRBJ2-5; 11 nucleotides match TRBD1. Gene TRBJ2-1 matches the end of the DNA better, so the J call may be wrong. The CDR3 totals 15 residues. Looked up from germline, CDR1 is SGHKS and CDR2 is YYEKEE (reference sequence). CDR3 nucleotide sequence: TGTGCCAGCAGCTCCTGGACAGGGGGCCAAAATGAGCAGTTCTTC. Protein product: CASSSWTGGQNEQFF.

CDR3 nucleotides: TGTGCCAGCAGCCAAGACAGCAGAATAGCCAAAAACATTCAGTACTTC. Its translation is CASSQDSRIAKNIQYF. The chain combines TRBV14 with TRBJ2-4; D is uncertain. Germline-derived CDR1 and CDR2 are SGHDN and FVKESK. CDR3 size: 16 residues. V lost 0 bases to trimming and J lost 0 bases, with 9 bases between them. The full variable domain, with the rest looked up from reference TRBV14 and TRBJ2-4, is EAGVTQFPSHSVIEKGQTVTLRCDPISGHDNLYWYRRVMGKEIKFLLHFVKESKQDESGMPNNRFLAERTGGTYSTLKVQPAELEDSGVYFCASSQDSRIAKNIQYFGAGTRLSVL.

The chain couples TRBV5-4 to TRBJ2-5, with 7 bases aligning to TRBD2. Trimming took 4 bases from V and 3 from J; bases not matched to a gene: 15. The CDR3 covers 17 residues. The germline V gene has CDR1 SGHNT and CDR2 YYREEE (reference sequence). CDR3 in DNA: TGTGCCAGCAGCCTTAAGCGGGGCCCCAAAAATGAAGAGACCCAGTACTTC. Protein product: CASSLKRGPKNEETQYF.

This rearrangement joins TRBV29-1 to TRBJ1-2; D ambiguous. The V end was cut by 5 bases, the J end by 2 bases, with 15 bases between. The CDR3 has 14 residues. Germline loops: CDR1 SQVTM, CDR2 ANQGSEA. The CDR3 nucleotides are TGCAGCGTTCACGAGAGGACGAGAAACTATGGCTACACCTTC. This sequence encodes CSVHERTRNYGYTF.

The CDR3 sequence is CASSYRGGADTEAFF. CDR3 nucleotides: TGTGCCAGCAGTTACAGGGGCGGTGCAGACACTGAAGCTTTCTTT. The chain is built from TRBV6-2 or TRBV6-3 and TRBJ1-1; D is perhaps TRBD1 (5 bases). Germline values: CDR1 MNHEY, CDR2 SVGEGT. V lost 2 bases, J lost 3 bases, and 13 bases lay in between. The CDR3 loop spans 15 amino acids.

This clonotype turned up a few times. V and J are TRBV5-4 and TRBJ1-2; the D is unclear. CDR3 size: 15 residues. With 1 base removed from V and 6 bases from J, the gap between germline ends came to 16 bases. Germline V CDR1 and CDR2: SGHNT, YYREEE (reference sequence). The CDR3 nucleotides are TGTGCCAGCAGCTTGCCTCCCCTGCGAGCGAATGGCTACACCTTC. Protein: CASSLPPLRANGYTF.

This clonotype was recorded many times. This chain links TRBV15 with TRBJ2-5, with D possibly called TRBD1 or TRBD2 (6 bases each). The CDR3 is 15 residues long. V was shortened by 0 bases and J by 1 base, with 9 bases between the two germline ends. The germline V gene encodes CDR1 LNHNV and CDR2 YYDKDF (reference sequence). The CDR3, as DNA: TGTGCCACCAGCAGAGATCCGGGGGCCCAAGAGACCCAGTACTTC. This codes for CATSRDPGAQETQYF.

This clonotype was seen a handful of times. This chain links TRBV12-5 with TRBJ2-5, with D unclear. The J call is in doubt because the DNA end fits TRBJ2-7 better. CDR3 length: 13 amino acids. Germline CDR1 is LGHNT and CDR2 is FRNRAP. Here the CDR3 reads CASGLVSVHEQYF. The DNA of the CDR3 is TGTGCTAGTGGTTTGGTAAGCGTCCACGAGCAGTACTTC.

The chain couples TRBV7-2 to TRBJ1-5; perhaps TRBD1 as D (5 bases). Between the trimmed V and J ends, which lost 4 bases and 6 bases, there was a span of 16 bases. Germline V gene sequence: CDR1 SGHTA, CDR2 FQGNSA. The CDR3 is 15 amino acids. Written as DNA, the CDR3 is TGTGCCAGCAGCTCCTCCAGGGAGGGCAGTCAGCCCCAGCATTTT. Its protein is CASSSSREGSQPQHF.

The sample holds a few counts of this clonotype. V usage is TRBV14 and J usage is TRBJ2-1; 7 nucleotides align to TRBD2. Germline V gene lookup returns CDR1 SGHDN and CDR2 FVKESK. CDR3 length: 19 amino acids. With V trimmed by 4 bases and J by 1 base, 16 bases remained unmatched. In DNA, the CDR3 is TGTGCCAGCAGCCGCGGACTAGGGTGGGAGGTAGGGTCCTACAATGAGCAGTTCTTC. Translating gives CASSRGLGWEVGSYNEQFF.

This clonotype was observed a few times. V gene TRBV21-1 combines with J gene TRBJ2-1; no DNA check was done on the table's D call, TRBD2. TRBV21-1 is described as a pseudogene. This CDR3 comprises 16 residues. The DNA of the CDR3 is TGTGCCAGCACCCCAGTCCCCGGGACTAGTTACAATGAGCAGTTCTTC. Protein: CASTPVPGTSYNEQFF.

The sample holds a few counts of this clonotype. J is TRBJ2-1 and V is TRBV2, with TRBD2 matching over 8 bases. Trimming cost V 8 bases and J 9 bases; bases outside gene matches: 15. The germline CDR1 and CDR2 sequences are SNHLY and FYNNEI. The CDR3 consists of 15 residues. In DNA form, the CDR3 reads TGTGCCAGCGAAGCGATAGTCGGGAGGGCCCCTGAGCAGTTCTTC. Encoded protein: CASEAIVGRAPEQFF. The variable domain in full, with the rest retrieved from reference TRBV2 and TRBJ2-1, is EPEVTQTPSHQVTQMGQEVILRCVPISNHLYFYWYRQILGQKVEFLVSFYNNEISEKSEIFDDQFSVERPDGSNFTLKIRSTKLEDSAMYFCASEAIVGRAPEQFFGPGTRLTVL.

There are a few counts of this clonotype. V gene TRBV4-1 combines with J gene TRBJ2-3; 7 bases fit TRBD2. The CDR3 totals 18 residues. After removal of 0 bases from V and 5 bases from J, the junction contained 14 bases not matched to a gene. Germline V gene data show CDR1 as MGHRA and CDR2 as YSYEKL. The CDR3 DNA sequence: TGCGCCAGCAGCCAAGATAGGCTTTTCCGGGGGGTTGGAGATACGCAGTATTTT. It yields the protein CASSQDRLFRGVGDTQYF.

The J gene is TRBJ2-5, the V gene TRBV20-1, with 9 bases lining up with TRBD2. Matching the DNA end better, TRBJ2-1 makes the J call doubtful. The CDR3 spans 15 residues. Germline loops: CDR1 DFQATT, CDR2 SNEGSKA (reference sequence). The CDR3 spells CSASDARGGNNEQFF. DNA for the CDR3: TGCAGTGCTAGTGACGCGCGGGGGGGGAACAATGAGCAGTTCTTC.

V usage is TRBV29-1 and J usage is TRBJ2-7; D possibly corresponds to TRBD2 (5 bases). CDR3 length: 12 amino acids. Trimming took 7 bases from V and 6 from J, leaving 16 bases between them. CDR1 and CDR2 from the germline V gene are SQVTM and ANQGSEA. The CDR3 loop is CSGAGPAGEQYF. The CDR3, as DNA: TGCAGCGGGGCAGGCCCCGCGGGCGAGCAGTACTTC.

A note on this clonotype: This may stem from a read error, because a much larger clone lies one nucleotide away. The rearrangement joins TRBV6-4 to TRBJ2-6, with unresolved D. V was shortened by 2 bases and J by 1 base, with 6 bases between the two germline ends. Germline assignment: CDR1 MRHNA and CDR2 SNTAGT. CDR3 length: 15 amino acids. The CDR3 bases are TGTGCCAGCAGTGACCCAGGATCTGGGGCCAACGTCCTGACTTTC. It codes for CASSDPGSGANVLTF.

This clonotype was recorded only once. V usage is TRBV12-3 or TRBV12-4 and J usage is TRBJ2-3, with 14 bases fitting TRBD2. This CDR3 region has 17 residues. Losses at the gene ends were 6 bases for V and 2 bases for J; bases not matched to a gene: 7. The CDR3 region is CASSPLTSGGDTDTQYF. The CDR3 bases are TGTGCCAGCAGCCCCCTGACTAGCGGGGGGGACACAGATACGCAGTATTTT.

This clonotype was counted ten times or more. The V gene is TRBV7-2, the J gene TRBJ1-5; D unresolved. The CDR3 runs to 13 residues. The V gene lost 5 bases and the J gene lost 0 bases, with 5 bases spanning the gap. Per germline, CDR1 SGHTA and CDR2 FQGNSA. CDR3 DNA sequence: TGTGCCAGCAGCCCTAATAGCAATCAGCCCCAGCATTTT. It is translated as CASSPNSNQPQHF.

This clonotype has a single count. The gene calls are TRBV12-3 or TRBV12-4 and TRBJ1-2; no clear D. The CDR3 runs to 12 residues. The V end was cut by 8 bases, the J end by 8 bases, with 15 bases between. DNA of the CDR3: TGTGCCAGCTCCAGCTCCCGGGAGGGCTACACCTTC. Its translation is CASSSSREGYTF.

The chain couples TRBV7-9 to TRBJ1-2; D is ambiguous. The CDR3 contains 13 residues. V was clipped by 3 bases and J by 4 bases, with 9 bases between them. From germline, CDR1 is SEHNR and CDR2 FQNEAQ (reference sequence). CDR3 sequence reads: CASSFRQSYGYTF. Here the CDR3 DNA reads TGTGCCAGCAGCTTCAGGCAGAGCTATGGCTACACCTTC.

The chain employs TRBV10-2 and TRBJ2-7, with D perhaps TRBD1 (5 bases). This CDR3 has 13 residues. Germline V gene data show CDR1 as WSHSY and CDR2 as SAAADI. Trimming pared 2 bases from V and 4 bases from J, leaving 9 bases between. The CDR3 nucleotides read TGCGCCAGCAGTGAGGGGGCTCGATACGAGCAGTACTTC. As protein: CASSEGARYEQYF.

This clonotype was found a few times. This chain uses TRBV10-3 with TRBJ2-5; 9 bases align to TRBD2. The germline V gene has CDR1 ENHRY and CDR2 SYGVKD. The trim removed 8 bases at V and 3 bases at J, leaving 10 bases unmatched. This CDR3 has 15 residues. The CDR3 DNA reads as TGTGCCATCTCTGGGGCTAGCGGGACAGAAGAGACCCAGTACTTC. Protein: CAISGASGTEETQYF.

Only a few counts were recorded for this clonotype. This chain connects TRBV5-1 to TRBJ1-6, with D possibly being TRBD1 (6 bases). The CDR3 loop spans 17 amino acids. Trimming took 4 bases from V and 3 from J, leaving 17 bases between them. CDR1 is SGHRS, CDR2 YFSETQ, per germline. The CDR3 reads CASSPDSGSHYNSPLHF. The DNA of the CDR3 is TGCGCCAGCAGCCCGGACAGTGGGTCCCACTATAATTCACCCCTCCACTTT. Variable domain in full (rest from reference TRBV5-1 and TRBJ1-6): KAGVTQTPRYLIKTRGQQVTLSCSPISGHRSVSWYQQTPGQGLQFLFEYFSETQRNKGNFPGRFSGRQFSNSRSEMNVSTLELGDSALYLCASSPDSGSHYNSPLHFGNGTRLTVT.

The chain is built from TRBV12-3 or TRBV12-4 and TRBJ2-7; unclear D gene. V was cut by 4 bases and J by 5 bases, with 9 bases left in between. The CDR3 length is 12 residues. The CDR3 nucleotides read TGTGCCAGCAGTTCCCTGGGTCACGAGCAGTACTTC. Translated, it gives CASSSLGHEQYF.